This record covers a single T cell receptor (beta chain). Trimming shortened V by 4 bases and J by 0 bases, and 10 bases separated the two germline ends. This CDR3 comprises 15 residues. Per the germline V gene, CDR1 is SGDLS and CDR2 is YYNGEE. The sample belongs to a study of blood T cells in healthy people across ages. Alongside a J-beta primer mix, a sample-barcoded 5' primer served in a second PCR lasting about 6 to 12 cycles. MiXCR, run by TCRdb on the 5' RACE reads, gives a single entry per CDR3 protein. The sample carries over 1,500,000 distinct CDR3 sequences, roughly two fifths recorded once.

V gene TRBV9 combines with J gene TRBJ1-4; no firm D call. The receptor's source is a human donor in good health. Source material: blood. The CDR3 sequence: CASSSYGTTNEKLFF. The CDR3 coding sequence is TGTGCCAGCAGCTCTTACGGAACAACTAATGAAAAACTGTTTTTT.